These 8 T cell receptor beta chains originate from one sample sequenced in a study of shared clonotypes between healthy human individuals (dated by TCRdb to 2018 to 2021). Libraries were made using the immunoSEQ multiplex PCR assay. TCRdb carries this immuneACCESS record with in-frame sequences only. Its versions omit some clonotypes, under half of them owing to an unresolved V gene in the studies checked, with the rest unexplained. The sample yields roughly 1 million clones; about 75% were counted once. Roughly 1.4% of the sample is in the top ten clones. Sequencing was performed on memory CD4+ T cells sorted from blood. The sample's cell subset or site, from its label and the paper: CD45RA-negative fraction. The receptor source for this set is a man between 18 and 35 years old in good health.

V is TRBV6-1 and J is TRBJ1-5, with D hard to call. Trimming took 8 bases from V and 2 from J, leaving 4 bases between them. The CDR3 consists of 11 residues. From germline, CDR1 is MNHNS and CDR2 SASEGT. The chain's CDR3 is CASGRNQPQHF. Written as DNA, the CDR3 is TGTGCCAGCGGGCGCAATCAGCCCCAGCATTTT.

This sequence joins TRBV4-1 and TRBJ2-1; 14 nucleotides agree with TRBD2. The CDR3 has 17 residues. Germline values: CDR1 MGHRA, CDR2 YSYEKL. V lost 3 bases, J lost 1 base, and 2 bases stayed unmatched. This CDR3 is CASSQGLAGASYNEQFF. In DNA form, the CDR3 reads TGCGCCAGCAGCCAGGGACTAGCGGGGGCATCCTACAATGAGCAGTTCTTC.

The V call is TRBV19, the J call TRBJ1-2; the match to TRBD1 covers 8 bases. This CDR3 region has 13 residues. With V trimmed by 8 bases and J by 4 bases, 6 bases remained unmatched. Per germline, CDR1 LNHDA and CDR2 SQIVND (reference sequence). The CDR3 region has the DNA TGTGCCAGTTCCGGGACAGGCCTCTATGGCTACACCTTC. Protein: CASSGTGLYGYTF.

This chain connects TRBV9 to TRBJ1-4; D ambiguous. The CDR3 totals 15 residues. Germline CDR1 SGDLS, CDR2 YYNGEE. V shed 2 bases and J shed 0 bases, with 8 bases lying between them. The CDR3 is CASSVYAATNEKLFF. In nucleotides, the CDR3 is TGTGCCAGCAGCGTTTATGCCGCAACTAATGAAAAACTGTTTTTT.

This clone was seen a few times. This chain's CDR3 is CASSEAGRAGPGELFF. CDR3 DNA sequence: TGTGCCAGCAGTGAAGCTGGGAGGGCAGGGCCCGGGGAGCTGTTTTTT. The chain links TRBV6-1 to TRBJ2-2, with 7 bases that match TRBD2. V trimming: 0 bases; J trimming: 6 bases; junction bases outside the gene matches: 7. Germline CDR1 MNHNS, CDR2 SASEGT. The length of the CDR3 is 16 residues.

The CDR3: CASSWREGTGELFF. The CDR3 region has the DNA TGTGCCAGCAGTTGGCGGGAAGGCACCGGGGAGCTGTTTTTT. The V call is TRBV2, the J call TRBJ2-2; D might be TRBD2 (6 bases). Trimming removed 5 bases from V and 4 bases from J, with 11 bases in between. Per germline, CDR1 SNHLY and CDR2 FYNNEI. The CDR3 length is 14 residues. The variable domain in full, with the rest retrieved from reference TRBV2 and TRBJ2-2, is EPEVTQTPSHQVTQMGQEVILRCVPISNHLYFYWYRQILGQKVEFLVSFYNNEISEKSEIFDDQFSVERPDGSNFTLKIRSTKLEDSAMYFCASSWREGTGELFFGEGSRLTVL.

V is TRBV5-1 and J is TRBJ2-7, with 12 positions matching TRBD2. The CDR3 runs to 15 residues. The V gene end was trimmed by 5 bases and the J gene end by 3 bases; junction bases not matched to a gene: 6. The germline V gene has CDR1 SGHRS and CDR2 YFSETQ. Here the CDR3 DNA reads TGCGCCAGCAGTTTAACTAGCGGGAGGTTCTACGAGCAGTACTTC. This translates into CASSLTSGRFYEQYF.

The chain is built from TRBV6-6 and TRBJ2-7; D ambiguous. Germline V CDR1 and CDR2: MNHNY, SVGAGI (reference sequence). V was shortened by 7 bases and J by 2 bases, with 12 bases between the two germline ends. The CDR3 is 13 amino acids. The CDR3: CASTKPVTYEQYF. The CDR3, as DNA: TGTGCCAGCACAAAGCCCGTAACCTACGAGCAGTACTTC.